This T cell receptor beta chain was documented in a study of T-cell memory formation after mild COVID-19. TCRdb recomputed calls from the 5' RACE reads with MiXCR, one row per CDR3 protein. The repertoire holds 30,000 to 40,000 distinct CDR3 sequences, with about an eighth as singletons. This clonotype was picked up many times. The antigen remains unidentified. Whole-study results and caveats: For second-wave clones that peaked at day 37, SARS-CoV-2 specificity went unverified.

V was clipped by 4 bases and J by 0 bases, with 2 bases between them. This CDR3 is built from 12 residues. Germline V gene data show CDR1 as SNHLY and CDR2 as FYNNEI. This chain connects TRBV2 to TRBJ2-3; D remains ambiguous. Sequenced input: PBMCs or a T cell subset sorted from them (not recorded which). This clonotype was obtained from a man younger than 30 who had mild COVID-19 (a few samples of this study predate the infection). Cell type and time point are not known. CDR3 coding DNA: TGTGCCAGCAGTGTCAGCACAGATACGCAGTATTTT. This sequence encodes CASSVSTDTQYF.